This T cell receptor beta chain was sequenced during a study of blood T cell repertoires in COVID-19. About the study: COVID-19 samples from acute and convalescent phases originated in the United States, Italy and Spain. PBMCs, B-cell-depleted T cells, or T cells were the source of the cDNA or gDNA that made up the material.

The V and J ends lost 6 bases and 1 base, in that order; junction bases with no gene match: 4. This CDR3 contains 15 residues. Germline V lookup: CDR1 MNHEY, CDR2 SVGAGI. The protocol was immunoSEQ multiplex PCR, while the TCRdb copy is restricted to in-frame clones and leaves out a portion. The data show more than 85,000 clones, roughly 88% seen once. Sequenced material: peripheral blood. J is TRBJ2-4 and V is TRBV6-5; 9 bases match TRBD1. This sequence originates from a woman aged 60-70 years with acute or convalescent COVID-19. The CDR3 loop reads CASSYGQGAKNIQYF. The DNA for the CDR3 is TGTGCCAGCAGCTACGGACAGGGGGCCAAAAACATTCAGTACTTC.